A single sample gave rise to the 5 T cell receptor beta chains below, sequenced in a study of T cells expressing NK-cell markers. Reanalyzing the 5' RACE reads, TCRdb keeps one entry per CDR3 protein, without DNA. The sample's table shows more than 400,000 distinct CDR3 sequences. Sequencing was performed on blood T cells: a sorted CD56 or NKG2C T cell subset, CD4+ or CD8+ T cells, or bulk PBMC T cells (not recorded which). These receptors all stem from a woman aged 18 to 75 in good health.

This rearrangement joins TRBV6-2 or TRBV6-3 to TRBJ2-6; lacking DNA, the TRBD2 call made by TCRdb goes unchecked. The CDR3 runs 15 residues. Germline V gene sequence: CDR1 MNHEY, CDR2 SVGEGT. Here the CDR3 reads CASSSGWAGANVLTF.

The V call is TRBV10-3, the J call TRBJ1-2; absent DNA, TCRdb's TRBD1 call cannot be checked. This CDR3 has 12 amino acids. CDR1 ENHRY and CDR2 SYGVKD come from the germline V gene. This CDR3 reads CASTGTGDGYTF.

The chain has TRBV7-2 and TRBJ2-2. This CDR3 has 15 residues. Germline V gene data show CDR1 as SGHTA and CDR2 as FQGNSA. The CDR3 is CASSLADTWSGELFF.

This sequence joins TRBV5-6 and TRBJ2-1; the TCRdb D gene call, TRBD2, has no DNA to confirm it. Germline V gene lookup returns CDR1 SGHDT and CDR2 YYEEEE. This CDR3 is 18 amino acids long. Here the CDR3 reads CASSPAPPGTSYYNEQFF.

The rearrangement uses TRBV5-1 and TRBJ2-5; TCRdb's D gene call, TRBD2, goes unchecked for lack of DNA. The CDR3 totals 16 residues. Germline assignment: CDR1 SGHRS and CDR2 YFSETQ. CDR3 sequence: CASSLGTLAEKETQYF.